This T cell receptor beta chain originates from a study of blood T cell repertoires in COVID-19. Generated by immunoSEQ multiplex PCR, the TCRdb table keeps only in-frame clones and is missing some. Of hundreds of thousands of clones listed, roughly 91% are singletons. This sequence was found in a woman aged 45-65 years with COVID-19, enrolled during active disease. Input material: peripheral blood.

CDR3 region: CASSIFTGGNTEAFF. CDR3 coding DNA: TGTGCCAGTAGTATTTTTACAGGGGGGAACACTGAAGCTTTCTTT. The chain recombines TRBV19 with TRBJ1-1; 8 bases fit TRBD1. With V trimmed by 3 bases and J by 1 base, 4 bases remained unmatched. CDR1 and CDR2 (germline): LNHDA, SQIVND (reference sequence). This CDR3 is built from 15 residues. Supplemented by reference TRBV19 and TRBJ1-1, the full variable domain reads DGGITQSPKYLFRKEGQNVTLSCEQNLNHDAMYWYRQDPGQGLRLIYYSQIVNDFQKGDIAEGYSVSREKKESFPLTVTSAQKNPTAFYLCASSIFTGGNTEAFFGQGTRLTVV.